This passage covers 14 T cell receptor beta chains from one sample sequenced in a study of blood T cell repertoires in COVID-19. Clones were read by immunoSEQ multiplex PCR, and TCRdb kept only the in-frame ones, dropping some. The table includes tens of thousands of clones, approximately 76% detected once. Sequenced: peripheral blood. These receptor sequences come from a man between 70 and 80 years old with active or convalescent COVID-19.

This clone came up a few times. V and J are TRBV5-1 and TRBJ1-1; 7 nucleotides agree with TRBD1. The CDR3 spans 15 residues. V was clipped by 2 bases and J by 1 base; unmatched bases: 5. In germline, CDR1 is SGHRS, CDR2 YFSETQ. The CDR3 coding sequence is TGCGCCAGCAGCTTCGGGACAGTGGCGAACACTGAAGCTTTCTTT. As protein: CASSFGTVANTEAFF.

This clone was counted only a few times. The gene calls are TRBV9 and TRBJ1-6; possibly TRBD1 for D (5 bases). V lost 4 bases to trimming and J lost 7 bases, with 12 bases between them. The CDR3 runs 14 residues. The germline gives CDR1 SGDLS, CDR2 YYNGEE. CDR3 sequence reads: CASSIDSRNSPLHF. The CDR3 nucleotides are TGTGCCAGCAGCATAGACAGTCGGAATTCACCCCTCCACTTT.

The gene calls are TRBV13 and TRBJ2-7; 8 nucleotides align to TRBD2. V gave up 7 bases and J gave up 4 bases; unmatched junction bases: 9. CDR1 and CDR2 (germline): PRHDT, FYEKMQ (reference sequence). The CDR3 contains 14 residues. The CDR3 sequence: CASIRRGAMYEQYF. In DNA form, the CDR3 reads TGTGCCAGCATTAGGCGGGGGGCGATGTACGAGCAGTACTTC.

This clone was observed a handful of times. V is TRBV3-1 (or the pseudogene TRBV3-2) and J is TRBJ1-5; TRBD1 matches 8 bases. The V gene end was trimmed by 2 bases and the J gene end by 3 bases; junction bases not matched to a gene: 6. In germline, CDR1 is LGHDT, CDR2 YNNKEL (reference sequence). This CDR3 has 16 residues. CDR3 bases: TGTGCCAGCAGCCAATCCGGACAGGGCTTCAATCAGCCCCAGCATTTT. The encoded protein is CASSQSGQGFNQPQHF.

Only a few counts were recorded for this clone. The chain joins TRBV11-3 to TRBJ1-4; 8 bases fit TRBD1. Germline assignment: CDR1 SGHNT and CDR2 YENEEA. The CDR3 is 16 residues long. The junction had 5 bases not matched to a gene; V was cut back by 5 bases and J by 0 bases. CDR3 sequence reads: CASSPTGAPTNEKLFF. The CDR3 bases are TGTGCCAGCAGCCCGACAGGGGCTCCAACTAATGAAAAACTGTTTTTT.

The chain employs TRBV7-3 and TRBJ2-5; D perhaps matches TRBD1 (7 bases). Germline CDR1 is SGHTA and CDR2 is FQGTGA. The CDR3 contains 13 residues. The V end was cut by 5 bases, the J end by 5 bases, with 12 bases between. This CDR3 is CASSTTGRETQYF. DNA of the CDR3: TGTGCCAGCAGCACGACAGGGAGGGAGACCCAGTACTTC.

This clone was detected only a few times. This sequence joins TRBV28 and TRBJ1-1; D remains ambiguous. Deletions cut 8 bases from V and 0 bases from J, with 10 bases between. The germline CDR1 and CDR2 sequences are MDHEN and SYDVKM. CDR3 size: 13 residues. CDR3 nucleotide sequence: TGTGCCAGCGACGGGTTGATGAACACTGAAGCTTTCTTT. It translates to CASDGLMNTEAFF.

The chain joins TRBV21-1 to TRBJ2-7; the D call TRBD2 from the table was never checked on the DNA. TRBV21-1 is a listed pseudogene. The CDR3 covers 15 residues. DNA of the CDR3: TGTGCCAGCAGCAAACTCGTCCGGGATACATACGAGCAGTACTTC. This gives the protein CASSKLVRDTYEQYF.

This clone appeared once. The V gene is TRBV6-6, the J gene TRBJ1-3, with D possibly matching TRBD1 (6 bases). This CDR3 has 14 amino acids. CDR1 MNHNY and CDR2 SVGAGI come from the germline V gene (reference sequence). Trimming left V 2 bases short and J 7 bases short, with 12 bases between. CDR3 sequence: CASSYQGIGNTIYF. CDR3 sequence (DNA): TGTGCCAGCAGTTACCAGGGGATTGGGAACACCATATATTTT.

V is TRBV29-1 and J is TRBJ2-1; D gene unclear. V was trimmed by 4 bases and J by 7 bases, leaving 11 bases between them. This CDR3 comprises 12 residues. Germline assignment: CDR1 SQVTM and CDR2 ANQGSEA. The CDR3 is CSVALLLNEQFF. CDR3 nucleotide sequence: TGCAGCGTTGCCCTACTTCTGAATGAGCAGTTCTTC.

The chain recombines TRBV19 with TRBJ1-1; D not certain. There are 13 residues in the CDR3. Germline CDR1 LNHDA, CDR2 SQIVND (reference sequence). With 3 bases removed from V and 8 bases from J, the gap between germline ends came to 13 bases. Here the CDR3 DNA reads TGTGCCAGTAGTATTAACAGAGAGTCCGAAGCTTTCTTT. It specifies CASSINRESEAFF. Filled out from reference TRBV19 and TRBJ1-1, the complete variable domain reads DGGITQSPKYLFRKEGQNVTLSCEQNLNHDAMYWYRQDPGQGLRLIYYSQIVNDFQKGDIAEGYSVSREKKESFPLTVTSAQKNPTAFYLCASSINRESEAFFGQGTRLTVV.

The chain carries TRBV6-1 and TRBJ2-1, with 9 bases fitting TRBD1. This CDR3 region has 14 residues. Germline loops: CDR1 MNHNS, CDR2 SASEGT. With V trimmed by 7 bases and J by 3 bases, 4 bases remained unmatched. The CDR3 bases are TGTGCCAGCAAGACGGGACAGGGCTACAATGAGCAGTTCTTC. It codes for CASKTGQGYNEQFF.

V is TRBV28 and J is TRBJ2-3, with 8 bases aligning to TRBD2. There are 17 residues in the CDR3. V lost 4 bases to trimming and J lost 4 bases; unmatched junction nucleotides: 13. Germline loops: CDR1 MDHEN, CDR2 SYDVKM. CDR3 coding DNA: TGTGCCAGCAGTTCCGGCGAACGGGGGGGCCCAGCAGATACGCAGTATTTT. It encodes CASSSGERGGPADTQYF.

The chain joins TRBV5-1 to TRBJ1-4, with D tentatively TRBD1 (6 bases). The CDR3 spans 15 residues. The ends were cut back, 0 bases at V and 4 bases at J, with 10 bases in the middle. Germline loops: CDR1 SGHRS, CDR2 YFSETQ. The CDR3 DNA follows: TGCGCCAGCAGCTTGGACAGGGCGGTTAATGAAAAACTGTTTTTT. Its translation is CASSLDRAVNEKLFF.